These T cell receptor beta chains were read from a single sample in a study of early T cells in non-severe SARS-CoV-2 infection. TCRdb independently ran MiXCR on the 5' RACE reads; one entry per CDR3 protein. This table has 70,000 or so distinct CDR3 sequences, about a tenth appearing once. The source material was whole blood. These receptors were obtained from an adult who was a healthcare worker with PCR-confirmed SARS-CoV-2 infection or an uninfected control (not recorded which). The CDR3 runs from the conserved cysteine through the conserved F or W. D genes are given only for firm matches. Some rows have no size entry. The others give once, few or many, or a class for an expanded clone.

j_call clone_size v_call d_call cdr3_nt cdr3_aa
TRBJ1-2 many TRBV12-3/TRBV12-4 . TGTGCCAGCACCAAGGGACAACAACATGGCTACACCTTC CASTKGQQHGYTF
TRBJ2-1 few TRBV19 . TGTGCCAGTAGGGACCTTGGCAGTAGCTCCTACAATGAGCAGTTCTTC CASRDLGSSSYNEQFF
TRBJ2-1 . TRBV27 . TGTGCCAGCAGTTTGGGGTTGAAGCTCTATGAGCAGTTCTTC CASSLGLKLYEQFF
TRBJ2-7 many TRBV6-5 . TGTGCCAGCAGTTACTCGCCGGGACCCAGGGCCGAGCAGTACTTC CASSYSPGPRAEQYF
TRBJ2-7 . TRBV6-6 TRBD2 TGTGCCAGCAGACCGGGACTAGTATTTTCCTACGAGCAGTACTTC CASRPGLVFSYEQYF
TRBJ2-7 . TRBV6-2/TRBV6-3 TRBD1 TGTGCCAGCAGTACCGGGACAGTGGTTTACGAGCAGTACTTC CASSTGTVVYEQYF
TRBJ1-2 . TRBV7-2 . TGTGCCAGCAGCCGCTTCCCATTGGAACCCTTTAACTATGGCTACACCTTC CASSRFPLEPFNYGYTF
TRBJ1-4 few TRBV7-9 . TGTGCCAGCAGCTTAGCGTATGCGGCGACTAATGAAAAACTGTTTTTT CASSLAYAATNEKLFF
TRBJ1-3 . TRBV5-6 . TGTGCCAGCAGCGAACAGCTCTCTGGAAACACCATATATTTT CASSEQLSGNTIYF
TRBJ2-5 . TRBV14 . TGTGCCAGCAGTTTTAGGACAACACAACAAGAGACCCAGTACTTC CASSFRTTQQETQYF
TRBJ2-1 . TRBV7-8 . TGTGCCAGCAGCTTGTTTCGTTGGAGCGGACAACCTAGGAGCTCCTACAATGAGCAGTTCTTC CASSLFRWSGQPRSSYNEQFF
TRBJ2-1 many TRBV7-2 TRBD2 TGTGCCAGCAGCCCCCCTCCGGGAGGGAATGAGCAGTTCTTC CASSPPPGGNEQFF
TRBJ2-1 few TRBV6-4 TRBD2 TGTGCCAGCAGTGTAATTAGCGGGTCCTACAATGAGCAGTTCTTC CASSVISGSYNEQFF
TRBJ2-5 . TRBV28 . TGTAAGAGTTGGCTGGAGACCCAGTACTTC CKSWLETQYF
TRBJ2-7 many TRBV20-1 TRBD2 TGCAGTGCTACGGCTAGCGGGAGGTTTAACGAGCAGTACTTC CSATASGRFNEQYF
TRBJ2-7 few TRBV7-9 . TGTGCCAGCAGCCCCGGGTCCCACTACGAGCAGTACTTC CASSPGSHYEQYF
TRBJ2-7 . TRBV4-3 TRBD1 TGCGCCAGCAGCCCAGGACAGGGTTATGACGAGCAGTACTTC CASSPGQGYDEQYF
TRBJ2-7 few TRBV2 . TGTGCCAGCAGATCCGAGACCCTAGCCCACGAGCAGTACTTC CASRSETLAHEQYF
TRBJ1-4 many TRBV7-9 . TGTGCCAGCAGTCCCGAAGGTGAAAAACTGTTTTTT CASSPEGEKLFF
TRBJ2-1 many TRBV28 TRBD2 TGTGCCAGCGGGTCGGGGGCTAGCGGGATCCATGAGCAGTTCTTC CASGSGASGIHEQFF